Presented here are 25 T cell receptor beta chains from one specimen sequenced in a study of neurological immune-mediated disorders. TCRdb ran MiXCR on the 5' RACE reads and lists one entry per CDR3 protein. The repertoire has tens of thousands of distinct CDR3 sequences, less than 5.5% of them found once; the top ten carry roughly 2.4%. The sequencing sample was made of PBMCs. Receptor source: a woman in her 30s with multiple sclerosis.

This clonotype has only one observation. The rearrangement joins TRBV3-1 to TRBJ1-2; D is undetermined. There are 14 residues in the CDR3. Germline CDR1 reads LGHDT; CDR2 reads YNNKEL (reference sequence). V gave up 3 bases and J gave up 0 bases, with 8 bases separating them. CDR3 protein: CASSHVLANYGYTF. CDR3 DNA: TGTGCCAGCAGCCATGTCCTAGCTAACTATGGCTACACCTTC.

This clonotype was picked up many times. The junction departs from the called germline gene at one end, perhaps through a read error. V and J are TRBV7-4 and TRBJ2-7, with TRBD2 as a possible D gene (6 bases). The CDR3 length is 10 residues. Per germline, CDR1 SGHVT and CDR2 SQSDAQ. CDR3 protein: CASSFRLDCF. Written as DNA, the CDR3 is TGTGCCAGCAGCTTCCGACTAGACTGCTTC.

This clonotype was counted ten times or more. The V call is TRBV18, the J call TRBJ2-7; TRBD2 aligns across 10 bases. V was clipped by 4 bases and J by 4 bases; unmatched bases: 22. The CDR3 is 20 residues long. Germline V lookup: CDR1 KGHSH, CDR2 LQKENI. The CDR3 region has the DNA TGTGCCAGCTCACTGACCAGGACTGCTAGCGGGAGCGGTTTGGGGTACGAGCAGTACTTC. This gives the protein CASSLTRTASGSGLGYEQYF.

This clonotype has a count of ten or more. This chain connects TRBV5-5 to TRBJ2-1; 8 positions agree with TRBD1. Trimming removed 3 bases from V and 4 bases from J; junction bases left unmatched: 9. The CDR3 contains 16 residues. The germline gives CDR1 SGHKS, CDR2 YYEKEE (reference sequence). In nucleotides, the CDR3 is TGTGCCAGCAGCTCGAGGGGACAGGTTAAATACAATGAGCAGTTCTTC. Translated: CASSSRGQVKYNEQFF.

At least ten counts were recorded for this clonotype. The junction departs from the called germline gene at one end, perhaps through a read error. The chain carries TRBV3-1 and TRBJ2-1; 11 bases align to TRBD2. CDR3 length: 15 amino acids. Germline values: CDR1 LGHDT, CDR2 YNNKEL (reference sequence). CDR3 coding DNA: TGTGCCAGCAGCGAAGAGACTAGCGGGGACAATGAGCAGTTCTTC. This gives the protein CASSEETSGDNEQFF.

This clonotype was observed at least ten times. The V gene is TRBV12-3 or TRBV12-4, the J gene TRBJ2-1; a weak D match, TRBD2 (6 bases). Trimming pared 4 bases from V and 6 bases from J, leaving 13 bases between. This CDR3 spans 14 amino acids. CDR3 region: CASSSFRTINEQFF. CDR3 DNA sequence: TGTGCCAGCAGTTCTTTCCGGACTATCAATGAGCAGTTCTTC.

The chain has TRBV11-1 and TRBJ2-4; 7 positions agree with TRBD2. Germline V gives CDR1 SGHAT, CDR2 FQDESV (reference sequence). V lost 5 bases and J lost 0; bases outside the gene matches: 13. The length of the CDR3 is 18 residues. The CDR3, as DNA: TGTGCCAGCAGCCCGTTCTTTGGCGGGAGAGCAGCCAAAAACATTCAGTACTTC. Translation gives CASSPFFGGRAAKNIQYF. Looking up the rest from reference TRBV11-1 and TRBJ2-4 gives the full variable domain: EAEVAQSPRYKITEKSQAVAFWCDPISGHATLYWYRQILGQGPELLVQFQDESVVDDSQLPKDRFSAERLKGVDSTLKIQPAELGDSAMYLCASSPFFGGRAAKNIQYFGAGTRLSVL.

This clonotype was seen repeatedly, ten times or more. The chain combines TRBV12-3 or TRBV12-4 with TRBJ2-5, with 13 bases identical to TRBD2. This CDR3 has 15 amino acids. V was pared by 6 bases and J by 5 bases, with 6 bases of the junction left unmatched. The CDR3 DNA is TGTGCCAGCAGCGACGGGACTAGCGGGATGGAGACCCAGTACTTC. Translating it yields CASSDGTSGMETQYF.

This clonotype was observed many times. The rearrangement uses TRBV5-1 and TRBJ2-2; TRBD2 is a possible D gene (6 bases). This CDR3 region has 16 residues. From germline, CDR1 is SGHRS and CDR2 YFSETQ. V was cut by 5 bases and J by 3 bases, with 17 bases left in between. In DNA form, the CDR3 reads TGCGCCAGCAGGGTGACGCGGGGCCCCGACACCGGGGAGCTGTTTTTT. It translates to CASRVTRGPDTGELFF.

This clonotype was observed many times. CDR3 in amino acids: CSANLGFYEQYF. As DNA, the CDR3 is TGCAGTGCTAACCTAGGGTTTTACGAGCAGTACTTC. The chain combines TRBV20-1 with TRBJ2-7; D unclear. The CDR3 is 12 residues long. Trimming removed 4 bases at V and 4 bases at J, with 11 bases between. The germline V gene has CDR1 DFQATT and CDR2 SNEGSKA (reference sequence).

This clonotype was found many times. The V and J genes are TRBV29-1 and TRBJ1-5; unclear D gene. V was cut by 4 bases and J by 0 bases, with 10 bases left in between. This CDR3 contains 14 residues. Germline lookup yields CDR1 SQVTM and CDR2 ANQGSEA. CDR3 coding DNA: TGCAGCGTTGTCGTCAGCAATAGCAATCAGCCCCAGCATTTT. The encoded protein is CSVVVSNSNQPQHF. Looking up the rest from reference TRBV29-1 and TRBJ1-5 gives the full variable domain: SAVISQKPSRDICQRGTSLTIQCQVDSQVTMMFWYRQQPGQSLTLIATANQGSEATYESGFVIDKFPISRPNLTFSTLTVSNMSPEDSSIYLCSVVVSNSNQPQHFGDGTRLSIL.

The sample holds many counts of this clonotype. V and J are TRBV20-1 and TRBJ2-4, with D perhaps matching TRBD1 (5 bases). The CDR3 totals 17 residues. CDR1 is DFQATT, CDR2 SNEGSKA, per germline (reference sequence). The ends were cut back, 6 bases at V and 0 bases at J, with 21 bases in the middle. The CDR3 spells CSAPLPTGILAKNIQYF. CDR3 in DNA: TGCAGTGCGCCCCTCCCAACAGGAATCTTAGCCAAAAACATTCAGTACTTC.

This clonotype occurred many times. The chain has TRBV10-3 and TRBJ2-2; possibly TRBD2 for D (5 bases). Germline lookup yields CDR1 ENHRY and CDR2 SYGVKD. The V end was cut by 4 bases, the J end by 1 base, with 19 bases between. The CDR3 has 18 amino acids. CDR3 bases: TGTGCCATCAGTGTGGGCCCCCGAGGGCACTTGAACACCGGGGAGCTGTTTTTT. Translation gives CAISVGPRGHLNTGELFF.

This clonotype occurred many times. The CDR3 here is CSARDRMGLLGKKETQYF. Here the CDR3 DNA reads TGCAGTGCTAGAGACAGGATGGGGCTCCTGGGAAAGAAAGAGACCCAGTACTTC. The V gene is TRBV20-1, the J gene TRBJ2-5; D is perhaps TRBD1 (5 bases). The V and J ends lost 0 bases and 3 bases respectively, with 23 bases between them. The germline V gene has CDR1 DFQATT and CDR2 SNEGSKA (reference sequence). This CDR3 comprises 18 residues.

The chain employs TRBV10-3 and TRBJ2-7; 8 nucleotides match TRBD1. Germline V lookup: CDR1 ENHRY, CDR2 SYGVKD. Trimming at V came to 8 bases and at J to 5 bases, leaving 8 bases not matched to a gene. The CDR3 loop spans 13 amino acids. The CDR3 DNA sequence: TGTGCCATCCAGGACAGGGTCACGGACGAGCAGTACTTC. Translated: CAIQDRVTDEQYF.

By sample share, this clonotype is medium-sized. V gene TRBV7-2 combines with J gene TRBJ1-5, with 7 bases aligning to TRBD1. The germline V gene has CDR1 SGHTA and CDR2 FQGNSA. The CDR3 spans 15 residues. V shed 4 bases, J shed 0 bases, and the junction held 3 bases outside the gene matches. This chain's CDR3 is CASSSQGTSNQPQHF. In nucleotides, the CDR3 is TGTGCCAGCAGCTCACAGGGGACTAGCAATCAGCCCCAGCATTTT. Variable domain in full (rest from reference TRBV7-2 and TRBJ1-5): GAGVSQSPSNKVTEKGKDVELRCDPISGHTALYWYRQSLGQGLEFLIYFQGNSAPDKSGLPSDRFSAERTGGSVSTLTIQRTQQEDSAVYLCASSSQGTSNQPQHFGDGTRLSIL.

This clonotype was seen a handful of times. Just one base apart from a much larger clone, this may be a read error. The chain has TRBV20-1 and TRBJ2-7; TRBD1 matches at 9 bases. Germline V gene lookup returns CDR1 DFQATT and CDR2 SNEGSKA (reference sequence). The CDR3 is 13 amino acids. The ends lost 7 bases at V and 6 bases at J; junction bases unmatched: 10. The CDR3: CSEFGTGYLEQYF. DNA of the CDR3: TGCAGTGAATTCGGGACAGGGTATCTCGAGCAGTACTTC.

The sample holds many counts of this clonotype. V and J are TRBV20-1 and TRBJ2-1, with 7 positions matching TRBD1. The CDR3 loop spans 16 amino acids. Germline trimming cut 6 bases from V and 0 bases from J; bases unmatched to any gene: 11. Germline V gene lookup returns CDR1 DFQATT and CDR2 SNEGSKA (reference sequence). CDR3 in amino acids: CSALAYTGASYNEQFF. The DNA of the CDR3 is TGCAGTGCCCTAGCCTATACAGGGGCCTCCTACAATGAGCAGTTCTTC.

This clonotype has ten or more counts. This chain links TRBV3-1 with TRBJ2-7; D call uncertain. V was clipped by 3 bases and J by 4 bases, with 4 bases between them. The CDR3 contains 11 residues. The germline V gene encodes CDR1 LGHDT and CDR2 YNNKEL (reference sequence). The CDR3 coding sequence is TGTGCCAGCAGCCAGGCTTACGAGCAGTACTTC. Translation gives CASSQAYEQYF.

The sample holds many counts of this clonotype. This chain uses TRBV9 with TRBJ1-2; D remains unclear. Looked up from germline, CDR1 is SGDLS and CDR2 is YYNGEE. V shed 4 bases and J shed 7 bases, with 20 bases lying between them. The CDR3 contains 15 residues. CDR3 in DNA: TGTGCCAGCAGCCCTAACGACGCGGCGCCTGCTGGCTACACCTTC. Residues: CASSPNDAAPAGYTF.

The chain combines TRBV20-1 with TRBJ2-3; 10 bases map to TRBD2. J gave up 2 bases and V 0 bases, and 5 bases lay outside the gene matches. Germline assignment: CDR1 DFQATT and CDR2 SNEGSKA (reference sequence). The CDR3 length is 16 residues. As DNA, the CDR3 is TGCAGTGCTAGAGACCAGCGGGGGGGCTTCACAGATACGCAGTATTTT. Translation gives CSARDQRGGFTDTQYF.

The rearrangement uses TRBV7-2 and TRBJ2-7, with 15 bases lining up with TRBD2. This CDR3 has 15 amino acids. Germline V lookup: CDR1 SGHTA, CDR2 FQGNSA. V was clipped by 4 bases and J by 6 bases; unmatched bases: 4. CDR3 loop: CASSYGTSGGTEQYF. The CDR3 nucleotides read TGTGCCAGCAGCTACGGGACTAGCGGGGGGACCGAGCAGTACTTC. Based on the CDR3 plus reference TRBV7-2 and TRBJ2-7, the full variable domain is GAGVSQSPSNKVTEKGKDVELRCDPISGHTALYWYRQSLGQGLEFLIYFQGNSAPDKSGLPSDRFSAERTGGSVSTLTIQRTQQEDSAVYLCASSYGTSGGTEQYFGPGTRLTVT.

This clonotype was seen at least ten times. This rearrangement joins TRBV7-8 to TRBJ2-7; D unresolved. Germline assignment: CDR1 SGHVS and CDR2 FQNEAQ. V lost 4 bases to trimming and J lost 1 base, with 8 bases between them. This CDR3 has 13 residues. The CDR3 coding sequence is TGTGCCAGCAGCTCACAGATATCCTACGAGCAGTACGTC. Protein product: CASSSQISYEQYV.

This clonotype was picked up many times. V and J are TRBV7-8 and TRBJ1-5; D is possibly TRBD1 (5 bases). This CDR3 is 13 amino acids long. Germline CDR1 and CDR2: SGHVS and FQNEAQ. V shed 3 bases and J shed 5 bases, with 8 bases lying between them. The CDR3 is CASSFSQDQPQHF. The CDR3 nucleotides are TGTGCCAGCAGCTTTTCACAGGATCAGCCCCAGCATTTT.

CDR3 nucleotide sequence: TGCGCCAGCAGCTTGGCGACAGGTTACTCTGGAAAAAACATATATTTT. Protein product: CASSLATGYSGKNIYF. The chain combines TRBV5-1 with TRBJ1-3; possible D gene TRBD1, 6 bases. V lost 0 bases and J 12 bases, leaving 22 bases between the germline ends. The germline gives CDR1 SGHRS, CDR2 YFSETQ. The CDR3 is 16 residues long.